A selection of T cell receptor beta chains follows, all from one sample in a study of shared clonotypes between healthy human individuals. Sequencing used immunoSEQ multiplex PCR; TCRdb keeps in-frame clones, though not all of them. The data hold about 980,000 clones, with 76% observed a single time. What was sequenced was memory CD4+ T cells sorted from blood. These TCRs come from a man younger than 35 in good health. CDR3s leave out the opening cysteine and the closing phenylalanine or tryptophan.

v_call	j_call	cdr3_length	cdr3_aa
TRBV10-1	TRBJ2-3	14	ASSESLSGRGDTQY
TRBV19	TRBJ2-3	13	ASSKMTGGVGTQY
TRBV10-3	TRBJ1-2	12	AISESGNNYGYT
TRBV29-1	TRBJ2-1	11	SADSGLLPLQF
TRBV30	TRBJ1-2	14	AWIRTKPPSLYGYT
TRBV29-1	TRBJ2-3	12	SVGPGGPTDTQY
TRBV2	TRBJ2-2	12	ASKGLASTGELF
TRBV10-3	TRBJ2-3	12	AISESTGGSAQY
TRBV2	TRBJ1-2	13	ASSPTGTVSHGYT
TRBV30	TRBJ2-2	12	AWSVTLNTGELF
TRBV5-4	TRBJ2-7	13	ASSPDRDRSYEQY
TRBV5-1	TRBJ2-5	12	ASSLEGGRETQY
TRBV5-1	TRBJ2-7	16	ASSYYSPPGLADYEQY